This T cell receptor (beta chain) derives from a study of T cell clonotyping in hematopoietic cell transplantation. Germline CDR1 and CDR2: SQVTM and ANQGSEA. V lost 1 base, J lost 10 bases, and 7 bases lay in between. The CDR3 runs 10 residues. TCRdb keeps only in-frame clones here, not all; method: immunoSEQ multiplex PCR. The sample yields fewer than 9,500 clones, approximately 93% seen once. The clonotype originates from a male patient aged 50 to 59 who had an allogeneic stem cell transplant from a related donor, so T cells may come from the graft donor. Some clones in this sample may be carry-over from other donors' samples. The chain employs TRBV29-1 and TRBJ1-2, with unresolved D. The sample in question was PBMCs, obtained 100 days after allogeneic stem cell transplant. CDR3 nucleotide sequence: TGCAGCGTTGAAGGGTTCGACTACACCTTC. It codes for CSVEGFDYTF. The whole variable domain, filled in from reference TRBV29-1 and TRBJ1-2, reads SAVISQKPSRDICQRGTSLTIQCQVDSQVTMMFWYRQQPGQSLTLIATANQGSEATYESGFVIDKFPISRPNLTFSTLTVSNMSPEDSSIYLCSVEGFDYTFGSGTRLTVV.